What follows are 14 T cell receptor beta chains derived from one specimen sequenced in a study of T cell repertoires in cytomegalovirus infection. TCRdb recomputed calls from the reads with MiXCR, one row per CDR3 protein. The data hold some 220,000 distinct CDR3 sequences, with approximately 7% observed a single time. Material: PBMCs. The receptor set was obtained from a human donor in good health (CMV status not recorded). Some clones in this sample may be carry-over from other donors' samples.

This clonotype was observed at least ten times. The genes are TRBV12-3 or TRBV12-4 and TRBJ1-1, with no clear D. V lost 3 bases, J lost 8 bases, and 13 bases lay in between. The CDR3 spans 13 residues. This CDR3 reads CASSLEEMVEAFF. CDR3 DNA sequence: TGTGCCAGCAGTTTGGAGGAAATGGTAGAAGCTTTCTTT.

This clonotype was seen many times. The CDR3: CASSEFPGTSTYGYTF. The CDR3 DNA sequence: TGTGCCAGCAGTGAATTCCCCGGGACATCAACCTATGGCTACACCTTC. The rearrangement joins TRBV25-1 to TRBJ1-2, with D tentatively TRBD1 (6 bases). The V end was cut by 1 base, the J end by 4 bases, with 16 bases between. The CDR3 is 16 residues long. CDR1 and CDR2 from the germline V gene are MGHDK and SYGVNS.

A few counts support this clonotype. The V and J genes are TRBV2 and TRBJ2-7; D remains ambiguous. The V end was cut by 3 bases, the J end by 7 bases, with 7 bases between. This CDR3 comprises 11 residues. The germline CDR1 and CDR2 sequences are SNHLY and FYNNEI. CDR3 in amino acids: CASSETVEQYF. In DNA form, the CDR3 reads TGTGCCAGCAGTGAGACGGTTGAGCAGTACTTC.

This clonotype was recorded many times. The chain combines TRBV7-2 with TRBJ2-2; 15 bases map to TRBD2. Losses at the gene ends were 5 bases for V and 3 bases for J; bases not matched to a gene: 16. The CDR3 loop spans 21 amino acids. Germline values: CDR1 SGHTA, CDR2 FQGNSA. The CDR3 sequence: CASSRRTSGGVSPFDTGELFF. In DNA, the CDR3 is TGTGCCAGCAGCAGGAGGACTAGCGGGGGGGTATCCCCCTTTGACACCGGGGAGCTGTTTTTT.

This clonotype was counted many times. This chain uses TRBV7-6 with TRBJ2-1, with D possibly matching TRBD2 (5 bases). Germline values: CDR1 SGHVS, CDR2 FNYEAQ. The CDR3 sequence is 14 residues long. Trimming cost V 1 base and J 5 bases, with 9 bases left between them. CDR3 loop: CASSLVTGNNEQFF. The CDR3 DNA reads as TGTGCCAGCAGCTTAGTGACGGGGAACAATGAGCAGTTCTTC. Full variable domain (missing parts from reference TRBV7-6 and TRBJ2-1): GAGVSQSPRYKVTKRGQDVALRCDPISGHVSLYWYRQALGQGPEFLTYFNYEAQQDKSGLPNDRFSAERPEGSISTLTIQRTEQRDSAMYRCASSLVTGNNEQFFGPGTRLTVL.

There are a few counts of this clonotype. The genes are TRBV20-1 and TRBJ2-2, with D perhaps matching TRBD2 (7 bases). Germline CDR1 is DFQATT and CDR2 is SNEGSKA (reference sequence). The V and J ends lost 2 bases and 0 bases respectively, with 22 bases between them. The CDR3 covers 19 residues. The CDR3: CSARPPGGGALSNTGELFF. The DNA for the CDR3 is TGCAGTGCTAGACCCCCTGGAGGGGGGGCGCTATCGAACACCGGGGAGCTGTTTTTT.

This clonotype turned up a few times. V gene TRBV5-1 combines with J gene TRBJ2-5; D unresolved. CDR3 size: 14 residues. The V gene lost 0 bases and the J gene lost 5 bases, with 11 bases spanning the gap. In germline, CDR1 is SGHRS, CDR2 YFSETQ. The CDR3 region is CASSLDLGWETQYF. CDR3 coding DNA: TGCGCCAGCAGCTTGGATCTGGGTTGGGAGACCCAGTACTTC.

This clonotype was counted many times. The J gene is TRBJ2-7, the V gene TRBV30; possibly TRBD1 for D (5 bases). The length of the CDR3 is 12 residues. Trimming removed 4 bases at V and 1 base at J, with 8 bases between. The germline CDR1 and CDR2 sequences are GTSNPN and SVGIG (reference sequence). CDR3 region: CAWTQGSYEQYF. The CDR3, as DNA: TGTGCCTGGACCCAGGGTTCCTACGAGCAGTACTTC.

There are many counts of this clonotype. The rearrangement links TRBV7-9 to TRBJ1-5, with a tentative D call TRBD1 (5 bases). Trimming removed 5 bases from V and 0 bases from J, with 20 bases in between. The germline V gene has CDR1 SEHNR and CDR2 FQNEAQ (reference sequence). CDR3 length: 18 amino acids. The CDR3 reads CASSPYPDDSNSNQPQHF. CDR3 coding DNA: TGTGCCAGCAGCCCATACCCCGATGACAGCAATAGCAATCAGCCCCAGCATTTT. The full variable domain, completed using reference TRBV7-9 and TRBJ1-5, is DTGVSQNPRHKITKRGQNVTFRCDPISEHNRLYWYRQTLGQGPEFLTYFQNEAQLEKSRLLSDRFSAERPKGSFSTLEIQRTEQGDSAMYLCASSPYPDDSNSNQPQHFGDGTRLSIL.

On this clonotype: Possible read error: a much larger clone is one base away. The rearrangement links TRBV20-1 to TRBJ1-2; D call uncertain. From germline, CDR1 is DFQATT and CDR2 SNEGSKA (reference sequence). The CDR3 consists of 17 residues. Trimming removed 3 bases at V and 3 bases at J, with 23 bases between. The CDR3: CSASLNRALGSDYGYTF. The CDR3 bases are TGCAGTGCTAGCCTAAACCGGGCACTAGGGTCAGACTATGGCTACACCTTC.

The sample holds many counts of this clonotype. The J gene is TRBJ2-7, the V gene TRBV7-2; 7 nucleotides agree with TRBD2. V trimming: 6 bases; J trimming: 3 bases; junction bases outside the gene matches: 8. The CDR3 covers 14 residues. Germline assignment: CDR1 SGHTA and CDR2 FQGNSA. The CDR3 DNA reads as TGTGCCAGCAGAAAACTAGCGTTTAACTACGAGCAGTACTTC. Protein sequence: CASRKLAFNYEQYF.

This clonotype was counted many times. The chain uses TRBV28 and TRBJ2-1, with TRBD2 matching over 10 bases. Per the germline V gene, CDR1 is MDHEN and CDR2 is SYDVKM. V shed 7 bases and J 1 base; nucleotides not matched to a gene: 7. The CDR3 spans 16 residues. The CDR3 is CASISGGVESYNEQFF. The CDR3 region has the DNA TGTGCCAGCATCAGCGGGGGGGTTGAGTCCTACAATGAGCAGTTCTTC.

This clonotype was seen many times. The rearrangement links TRBV28 to TRBJ1-1, with 9 positions matching TRBD1. The germline gives CDR1 MDHEN, CDR2 SYDVKM. V trimming: 3 bases; J trimming: 1 base; junction bases outside the gene matches: 3. The CDR3 covers 15 residues. CDR3 bases: TGTGCCAGCAGTTTTAGGGGACAGGGGAACACTGAAGCTTTCTTT. Its protein product is CASSFRGQGNTEAFF.

This clonotype was counted ten times or more. V is TRBV20-1 and J is TRBJ1-2; possibly TRBD1 for D (6 bases). This CDR3 spans 13 amino acids. V lost 6 bases, J lost 4 bases, and 15 bases lay in between. Germline values: CDR1 DFQATT, CDR2 SNEGSKA (reference sequence). CDR3 residues: CSAAFGQSYGYTF. DNA for the CDR3: TGCAGTGCGGCATTCGGACAGTCCTATGGCTACACCTTC.